This T cell receptor beta chain originates from a study of T-cell reconstitution after alpha-beta-depleted transplantation in children. V gave up 4 bases and J gave up 3 bases, with 11 bases separating them. The CDR3 runs to 13 residues. Per germline, CDR1 SGHRS and CDR2 YFSETQ. In its sample, this clonotype was seen many times. Construction of the TCRbeta library involved unique molecular identifiers. From the PCR reads, TCRdb called clonotypes with MiXCR, one entry per CDR3 protein. This table holds just under 250,000 distinct CDR3 sequences, roughly 24% found once. The TCR sequence derives from a girl between 2 and 10 years old with Fanconi anemia, due to receive a stem cell transplant. The material sequenced was PBMCs, taken before TCRalphabeta/CD19-depleted stem cell transplant. The chain joins TRBV5-1 to TRBJ2-7; TRBD1 might be the D (6 bases). The CDR3: CASSRGQNYEQYF. DNA of the CDR3: TGCGCCAGCAGCCGCGGACAGAACTACGAGCAGTACTTC.